A single sample gave rise to the 12 T cell receptor beta chains below, sequenced in a study of early T cells in non-severe SARS-CoV-2 infection. Each CDR3 protein gets one entry after TCRdb re-called the 5' RACE reads with MiXCR. Among about 50,000 distinct CDR3 sequences, approximately 8.5% were seen once, and the ten largest hold 14% to 15%. Specimen: whole blood. The origin of the receptors is an adult who was a healthcare worker with PCR-confirmed SARS-CoV-2 infection or an uninfected control (not recorded which).

This clonotype was seen ten or more times. The chain uses TRBV5-1 and TRBJ2-5, with no clear D. The ends were cut back, 0 bases at V and 5 bases at J, with 20 bases in the middle. The length of the CDR3 is 17 residues. Germline CDR1 SGHRS, CDR2 YFSETQ. The CDR3 nucleotides are TGCGCCAGCAGCTTGGAGGACGGATTGGGCCGGAAGGAGACCCAGTACTTC. The encoded protein is CASSLEDGLGRKETQYF.

In the case of this clonotype: The junction departs from germline at one end; a sequencing error may be responsible. The chain combines TRBV29-1 with TRBJ1-1; weak D call: TRBD1 (5 bases). This CDR3 region has 9 residues. Looked up from germline, CDR1 is SQVTM and CDR2 is ANQGSEA. CDR3 nucleotides: TGCAGCGTTGATCCAGGGTACTCCTTT. Amino acids: CSVDPGYSF.

This clonotype was seen ten or more times. V usage is TRBV5-1 and J usage is TRBJ2-7; D gene ambiguous. V was trimmed by 6 bases and J by 2 bases, leaving 12 bases between them. Germline CDR1 reads SGHRS; CDR2 reads YFSETQ. The CDR3 consists of 13 residues. The CDR3 is CASIPDGAYEQYF. CDR3 nucleotides: TGCGCCAGCATCCCCGATGGTGCCTACGAGCAGTACTTC. Full variable domain (missing parts from reference TRBV5-1 and TRBJ2-7): KAGVTQTPRYLIKTRGQQVTLSCSPISGHRSVSWYQQTPGQGLQFLFEYFSETQRNKGNFPGRFSGRQFSNSRSEMNVSTLELGDSALYLCASIPDGAYEQYFGPGTRLTVT.

The chain employs TRBV12-3 or TRBV12-4 and TRBJ2-7; D is ambiguous. V gave up 1 base and J gave up 3 bases, with 10 bases separating them. The CDR3 is 14 residues long. The CDR3 region is CASSLGPGFYEQYF. The CDR3 DNA reads as TGTGCCAGCAGTTTAGGGCCCGGCTTCTACGAGCAGTACTTC.

This clonotype was detected ten times or more. The rearrangement uses TRBV4-2 and TRBJ2-3, with D tentatively TRBD2 (6 bases). V dropped 1 base and J dropped 0 bases, with 14 bases sitting between them. This CDR3 has 17 amino acids. Germline lookup yields CDR1 LGHNA and CDR2 YNFKEQ. The CDR3 DNA reads TGTGCCAGCAGCCAAGCGGAGGGTTTGGGAAGCACAGATACGCAGTATTTT. It encodes CASSQAEGLGSTDTQYF.

The V gene is TRBV12-3 or TRBV12-4, the J gene TRBJ2-3; 7 bases match TRBD1. Losses at the gene ends were 6 bases for V and 7 bases for J; bases not matched to a gene: 4. The CDR3 has 12 amino acids. The CDR3 sequence is CASRGGVNTQYF. The CDR3 DNA sequence: TGTGCCAGCAGAGGGGGCGTGAATACGCAGTATTTT.

V usage is TRBV12-3 or TRBV12-4 and J usage is TRBJ2-7; D gene ambiguous. V was shortened by 3 bases and J by 1 base, with 10 bases between the two germline ends. CDR3 length: 14 residues. CDR3 sequence: CASSLDAISYEQYF. CDR3 nucleotide sequence: TGTGCCAGCAGTTTGGACGCTATATCCTACGAGCAGTACTTC.

This clonotype was detected many times. The CDR3 region has the DNA TGTGCCAGCAGGGTGGCGGGCGGGAGCTCCTACGAGCAGTACTTC. Protein: CASRVAGGSSYEQYF. This sequence joins TRBV28 and TRBJ2-7; 7 bases line up with TRBD2. Trimming took 6 bases from V and 0 from J; bases not matched to a gene: 8. Germline lookup yields CDR1 MDHEN and CDR2 SYDVKM. The CDR3 length is 15 residues.

This clonotype was observed many times. The CDR3 loop reads CATQTGNIQYF. The CDR3, as DNA: TGTGCCACCCAGACAGGAAACATTCAGTACTTC. This rearrangement joins TRBV28 to TRBJ2-4; D is possibly TRBD1 (6 bases). Germline CDR1 MDHEN, CDR2 SYDVKM. CDR3 length equals 11 residues. V was cut by 10 bases and J by 6 bases, with 10 bases left in between.

The rearrangement uses TRBV20-1 and TRBJ1-4; D perhaps matches TRBD1 (5 bases). V was clipped by 3 bases and J by 6 bases, with 14 bases between them. This CDR3 region has 14 residues. Germline assignment: CDR1 DFQATT and CDR2 SNEGSKA (reference sequence). CDR3 amino acids: CSASDLATDEKLFF. The CDR3 nucleotides are TGCAGTGCTAGTGATCTGGCGACAGATGAAAAACTGTTTTTT.

This clonotype was observed at least ten times. The J gene is TRBJ2-3, the V gene TRBV6-6, with TRBD2 matching over 15 bases. Germline CDR1 reads MNHNY; CDR2 reads SVGAGI (reference sequence). Germline trimming cut 6 bases from V and 5 bases from J; bases unmatched to any gene: 15. The CDR3 has 19 residues. DNA for the CDR3: TGTGCCAGCAGGGCCAATAGACCGGGACTAGCGGGAGGAGGAGATACGCAGTATTTT. This gives the protein CASRANRPGLAGGGDTQYF.

This clonotype was seen many times. This sequence joins TRBV5-1 and TRBJ2-5; TRBD1 aligns across 10 bases. The CDR3 is made up of 16 amino acids. Germline assignment: CDR1 SGHRS and CDR2 YFSETQ. V lost 7 bases, J lost 1 base, and 10 bases stayed unmatched. CDR3 nucleotides: TGCGCCAGCCGGACAGGGGGATGGGTCGCCCAAGAGACCCAGTACTTC. It specifies CASRTGGWVAQETQYF.